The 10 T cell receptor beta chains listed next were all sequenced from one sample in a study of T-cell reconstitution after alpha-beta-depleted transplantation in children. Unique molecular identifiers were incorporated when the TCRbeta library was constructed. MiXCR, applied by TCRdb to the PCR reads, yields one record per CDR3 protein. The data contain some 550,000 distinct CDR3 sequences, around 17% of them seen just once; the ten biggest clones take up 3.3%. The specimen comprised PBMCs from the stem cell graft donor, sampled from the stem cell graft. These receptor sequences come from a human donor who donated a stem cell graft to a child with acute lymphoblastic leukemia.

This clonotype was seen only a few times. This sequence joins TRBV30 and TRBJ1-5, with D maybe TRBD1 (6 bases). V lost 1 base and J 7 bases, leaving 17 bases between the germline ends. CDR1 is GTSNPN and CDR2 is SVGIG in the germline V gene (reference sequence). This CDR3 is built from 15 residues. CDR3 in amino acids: CAWSGNTGSGQPQHF. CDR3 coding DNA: TGTGCCTGGAGTGGAAATACAGGGTCAGGGCAGCCCCAGCATTTT.

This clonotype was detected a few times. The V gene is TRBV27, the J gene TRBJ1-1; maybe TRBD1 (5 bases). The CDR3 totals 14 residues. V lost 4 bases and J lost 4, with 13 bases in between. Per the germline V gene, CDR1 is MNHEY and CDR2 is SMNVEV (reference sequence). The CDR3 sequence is CASSSLTAGTEAFF. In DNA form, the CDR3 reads TGTGCCAGCAGTTCCCTGACAGCAGGCACTGAAGCTTTCTTT.

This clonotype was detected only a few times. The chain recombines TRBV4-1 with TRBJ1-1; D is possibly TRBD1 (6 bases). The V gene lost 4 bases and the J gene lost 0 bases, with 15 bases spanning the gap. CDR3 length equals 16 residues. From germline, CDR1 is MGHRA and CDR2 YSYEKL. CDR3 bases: TGCGCCAGCAGCCTGATGGGGGGCCCCATGAACACTGAAGCTTTCTTT. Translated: CASSLMGGPMNTEAFF.

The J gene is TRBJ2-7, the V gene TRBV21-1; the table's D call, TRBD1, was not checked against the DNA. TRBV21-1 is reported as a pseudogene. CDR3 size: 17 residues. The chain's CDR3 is CASSKGGLEDPTYEQYF. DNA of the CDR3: TGTGCCAGCAGCAAAGGGGGGTTAGAAGATCCTACCTACGAGCAGTACTTC.

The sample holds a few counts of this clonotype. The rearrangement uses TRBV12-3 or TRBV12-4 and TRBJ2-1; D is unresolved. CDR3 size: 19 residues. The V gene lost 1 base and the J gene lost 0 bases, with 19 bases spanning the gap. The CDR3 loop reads CASSLDPRMRQSSYNEQFF. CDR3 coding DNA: TGTGCCAGCAGTTTAGATCCACGTATGCGGCAGAGCTCCTACAATGAGCAGTTCTTC.

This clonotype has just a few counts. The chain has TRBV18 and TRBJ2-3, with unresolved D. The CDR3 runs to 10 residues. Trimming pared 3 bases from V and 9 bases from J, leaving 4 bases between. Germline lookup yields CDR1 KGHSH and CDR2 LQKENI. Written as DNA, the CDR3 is TGTGCCAGCTCACCGGAGACGCAGTATTTT. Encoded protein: CASSPETQYF.

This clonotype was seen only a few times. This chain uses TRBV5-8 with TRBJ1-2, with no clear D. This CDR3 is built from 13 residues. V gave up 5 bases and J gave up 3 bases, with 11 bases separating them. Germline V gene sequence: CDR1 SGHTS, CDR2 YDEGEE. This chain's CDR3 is CASRRATYYGYTF. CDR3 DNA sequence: TGTGCCAGCAGACGGGCCACTTACTATGGCTACACCTTC.

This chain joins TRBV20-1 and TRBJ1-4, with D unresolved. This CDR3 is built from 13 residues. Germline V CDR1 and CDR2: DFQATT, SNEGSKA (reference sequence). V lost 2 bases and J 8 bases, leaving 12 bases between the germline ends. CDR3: CSARLGSREKLFF. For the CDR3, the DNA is TGCAGTGCTAGACTAGGGAGTAGGGAAAAACTGTTTTTT.

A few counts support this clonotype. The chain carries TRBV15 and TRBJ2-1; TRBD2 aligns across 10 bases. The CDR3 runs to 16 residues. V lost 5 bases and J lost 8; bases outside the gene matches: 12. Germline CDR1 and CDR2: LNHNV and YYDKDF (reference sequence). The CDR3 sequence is CATSPGGAGGLYEQFF. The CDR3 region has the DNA TGTGCCACCAGCCCCGGGGGAGCGGGAGGGCTTTATGAGCAGTTCTTC.

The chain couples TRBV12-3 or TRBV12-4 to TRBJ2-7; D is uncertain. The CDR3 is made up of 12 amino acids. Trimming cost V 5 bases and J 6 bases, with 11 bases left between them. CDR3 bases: TGTGCCAGCAGTATCGCCCGCGTCGAGCAGTACTTC. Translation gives CASSIARVEQYF.